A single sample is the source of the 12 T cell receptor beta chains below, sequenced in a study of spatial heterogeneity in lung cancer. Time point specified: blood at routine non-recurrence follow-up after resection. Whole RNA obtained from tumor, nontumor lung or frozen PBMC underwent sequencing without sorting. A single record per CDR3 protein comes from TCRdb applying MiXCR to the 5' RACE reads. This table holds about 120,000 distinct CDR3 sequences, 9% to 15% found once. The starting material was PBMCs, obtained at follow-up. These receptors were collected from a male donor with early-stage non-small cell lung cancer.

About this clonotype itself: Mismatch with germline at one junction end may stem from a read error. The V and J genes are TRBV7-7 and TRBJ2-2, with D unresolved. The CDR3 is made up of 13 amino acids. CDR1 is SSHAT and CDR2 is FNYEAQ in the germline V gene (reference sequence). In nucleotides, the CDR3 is TGTGCTAGCAGCTTAGAAGTAGGCGGGGAGCTGTTTTTT. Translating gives CASSLEVGGELFF.

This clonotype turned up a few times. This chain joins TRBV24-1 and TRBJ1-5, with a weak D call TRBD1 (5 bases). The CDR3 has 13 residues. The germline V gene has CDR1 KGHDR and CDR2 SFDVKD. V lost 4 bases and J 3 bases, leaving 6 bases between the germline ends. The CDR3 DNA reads TGTGCCACCAGTGACAGGGACAATCAGCCCCAGCATTTT. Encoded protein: CATSDRDNQPQHF.

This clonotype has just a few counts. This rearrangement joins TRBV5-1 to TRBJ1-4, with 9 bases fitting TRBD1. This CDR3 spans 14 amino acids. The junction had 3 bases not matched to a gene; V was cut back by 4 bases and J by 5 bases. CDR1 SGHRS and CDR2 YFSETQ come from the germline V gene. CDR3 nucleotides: TGCGCCAGCAGCGCGGGACAGGGAAATGAAAAACTGTTTTTT. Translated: CASSAGQGNEKLFF.

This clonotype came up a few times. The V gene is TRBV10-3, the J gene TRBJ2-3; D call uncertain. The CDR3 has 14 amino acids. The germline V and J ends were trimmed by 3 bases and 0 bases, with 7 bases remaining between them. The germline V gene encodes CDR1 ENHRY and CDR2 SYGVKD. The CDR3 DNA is TGTGCCATCAGTGAAGGTCGTAGCACAGATACGCAGTATTTT. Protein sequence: CAISEGRSTDTQYF.

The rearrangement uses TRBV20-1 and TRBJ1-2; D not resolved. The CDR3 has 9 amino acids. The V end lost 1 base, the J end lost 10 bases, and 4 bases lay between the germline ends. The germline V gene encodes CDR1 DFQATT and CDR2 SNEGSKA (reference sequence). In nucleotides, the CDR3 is TGCAGTGCTAGAGGGGACTACACCTTC. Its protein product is CSARGDYTF.

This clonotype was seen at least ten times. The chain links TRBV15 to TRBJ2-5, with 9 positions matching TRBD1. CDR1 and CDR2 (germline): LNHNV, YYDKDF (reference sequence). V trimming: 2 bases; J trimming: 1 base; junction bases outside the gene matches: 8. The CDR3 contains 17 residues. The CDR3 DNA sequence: TGTGCCACCAGCAGAAGAAGGACAGGGGCACGCCAAGAGACCCAGTACTTC. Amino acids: CATSRRRTGARQETQYF.

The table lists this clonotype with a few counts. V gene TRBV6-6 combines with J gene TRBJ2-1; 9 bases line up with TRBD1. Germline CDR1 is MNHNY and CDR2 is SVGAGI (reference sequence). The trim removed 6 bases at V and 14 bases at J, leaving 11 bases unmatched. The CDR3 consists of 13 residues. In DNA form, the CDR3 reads TGTGCCAGCAGGCCCGCAGCACAGGGGGCGGAGTTCTTC. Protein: CASRPAAQGAEFF.

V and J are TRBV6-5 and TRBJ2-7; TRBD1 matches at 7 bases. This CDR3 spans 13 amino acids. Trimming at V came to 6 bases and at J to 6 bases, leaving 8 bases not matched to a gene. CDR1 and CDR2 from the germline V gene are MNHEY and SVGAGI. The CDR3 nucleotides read TGTGCCAGCAGGAAAACAGGGGTCCCCGAGCAGTACTTC. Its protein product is CASRKTGVPEQYF.

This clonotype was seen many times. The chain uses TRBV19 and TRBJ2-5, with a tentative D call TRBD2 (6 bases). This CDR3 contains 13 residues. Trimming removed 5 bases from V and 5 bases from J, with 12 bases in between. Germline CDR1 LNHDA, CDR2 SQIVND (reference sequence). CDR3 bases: TGTGCCAGTAGTGCGGGACGGAAGGAGACCCAGTACTTC. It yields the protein CASSAGRKETQYF.

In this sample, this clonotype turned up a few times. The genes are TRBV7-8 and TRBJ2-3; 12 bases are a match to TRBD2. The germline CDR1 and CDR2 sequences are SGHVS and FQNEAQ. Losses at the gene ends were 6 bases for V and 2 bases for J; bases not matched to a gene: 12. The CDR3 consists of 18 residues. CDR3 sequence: CASRRVGGLAGNTDTQYF. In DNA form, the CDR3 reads TGTGCCAGCAGACGCGTTGGAGGACTAGCGGGGAACACAGATACGCAGTATTTT.

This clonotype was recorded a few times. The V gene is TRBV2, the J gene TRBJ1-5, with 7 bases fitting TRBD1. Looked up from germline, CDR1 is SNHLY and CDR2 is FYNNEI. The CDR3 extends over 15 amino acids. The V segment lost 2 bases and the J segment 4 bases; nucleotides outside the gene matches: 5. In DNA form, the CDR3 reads TGTGCCAGCAGTGAAAGGGCAGGGGGAAATCAGCCCCAGCATTTT. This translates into CASSERAGGNQPQHF.

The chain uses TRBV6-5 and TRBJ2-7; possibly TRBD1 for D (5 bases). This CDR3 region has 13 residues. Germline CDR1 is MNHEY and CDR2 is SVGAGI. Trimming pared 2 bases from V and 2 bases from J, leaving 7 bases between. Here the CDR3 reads CASSYEGAYEQYF. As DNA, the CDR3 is TGTGCCAGCAGTTACGAAGGGGCCTACGAGCAGTACTTC.